What follows describes a single T cell receptor (beta chain). This clone was counted between two and nine times. The target of this receptor is not known. No clone much larger than this one lies a single base away; base qualities are absent. For CDR1 and CDR2, the germline V gene lists SQVTM and ANQGSEA. The V end loses 7 bases and the J end loses 4 bases, and a stretch of 11 bases separates them. The CDR3 numbers 12 residues from cysteine through phenylalanine. Only the CDR3 part of the read is kept: 36 bases, read in frame from the first base. This entry is derived from a study of neoadjuvant nivolumab and ipilimumab in lung cancer (dated by TCRdb to about 2020). Regarding the study in general: Nivolumab was administered intravenously at 3 mg/kg on days 1, 15 and 29, and in the combination arm ipilimumab 1 mg/kg was added on day 1 only. TCR repertoires in pretherapy (baseline) peripheral blood were compared with TCR repertoires in tumors resected at surgery after neoadjuvant immune checkpoint blockade. Matched pretherapy and resected tumor pairs were analyzed for seven patients: four treated with nivolumab and three with nivolumab plus ipilimumab. A total of roughly 42 patients with operable NSCLC were treated in the trial, with around 23 randomized to nivolumab monotherapy and about 21 randomized to nivolumab plus ipilimumab. For each study arm, the primary endpoint of the trial was the rate of major pathologic response (MPR) in the intention-to-treat population.

Library creation used the immunoSEQ multiplex PCR assay. In the paper's pipeline: Repertoires were summarized in terms of richness and clonality, and significantly expanded and contracted clones between pre- and post-therapy samples were identified. TCRdb carries this immuneACCESS record with in-frame sequences only. Its versions omit some clonotypes, under half of them owing to an unresolved V gene in the studies checked, with the rest unexplained. The V and J calls and clone size come from that table; D and trimming were worked out from the DNA. This sample is represented by tens of thousands of clones; more than 70% of them were singletons. The ten largest make up roughly 6% of the sample. Study-wide findings and limitations: Pretherapy blood TCR richness correlated positively with richness in tumors resected after neoadjuvant therapy (Spearman R of about 0.81). A small number of samples underwent TCR sequencing. No significant correlation was found between TCR clonality and pathologic tumor regression, and only a single major-pathologic-response sample was available for the analysis of TCR clonality versus pathologic tumor regression. Tumor T-cell richness and clonality rose from pretherapy to surgery in three of three dual-therapy tumors but in only two of four nivolumab-treated tumors. Compared with tumor-adjacent uninvolved lung, resected tumors had greater TCR richness and clonality, and increases showed up in more of the dual-therapy-treated tumors.

The sample's time point label is to be understood as: pretherapy, before neoadjuvant immune checkpoint inhibitors. The samples were obtained from NEOSTAR, a phase 2 randomized trial that tested neoadjuvant nivolumab or nivolumab plus ipilimumab, followed by surgery, in operable NSCLC. The receptor comes from an adult with non-small cell lung cancer. The sequencing used peripheral blood, collected before neoadjuvant nivolumab, alone or with ipilimumab. The rearrangement combines TRBV29-1 with TRBJ1-3; the D gene cannot be named for sure. The CDR3 amino acid sequence is: CSGVSPGNTIYF. The nucleotides are TGCAGCGGCGTGTCCCCAGGAAACACCATATATTTT.